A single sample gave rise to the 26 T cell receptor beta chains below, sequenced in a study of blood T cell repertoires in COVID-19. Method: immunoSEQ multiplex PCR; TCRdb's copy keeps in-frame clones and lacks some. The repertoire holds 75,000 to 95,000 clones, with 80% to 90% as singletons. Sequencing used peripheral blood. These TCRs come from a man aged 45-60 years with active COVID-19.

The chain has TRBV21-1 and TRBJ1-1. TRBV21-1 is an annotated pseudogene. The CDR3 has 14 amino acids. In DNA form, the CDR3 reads TGTGCCAGCAGCGAAAGTAGTAGGAACACTGAAGCTTTCTTT. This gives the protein CASSESSRNTEAFF.

In nucleotides, the CDR3 is TGTGCCAGCAGTCACACTCTGGGACAAACGGGGCAGCCCCAGCATTTT. It translates to CASSHTLGQTGQPQHF. V is TRBV7-6 and J is TRBJ1-5; a possible D gene is TRBD1 (6 bases). Per germline, CDR1 SGHVS and CDR2 FNYEAQ. The CDR3 spans 16 residues. V gave up 6 bases and J gave up 7 bases, with 22 bases separating them.

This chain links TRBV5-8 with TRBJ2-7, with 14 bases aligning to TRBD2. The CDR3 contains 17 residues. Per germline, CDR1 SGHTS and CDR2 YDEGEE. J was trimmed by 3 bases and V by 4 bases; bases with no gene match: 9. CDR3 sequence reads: CASSVGTSGSWVYEQYF. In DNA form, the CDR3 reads TGTGCCAGCAGCGTGGGGACTAGCGGGAGTTGGGTCTACGAGCAGTACTTC.

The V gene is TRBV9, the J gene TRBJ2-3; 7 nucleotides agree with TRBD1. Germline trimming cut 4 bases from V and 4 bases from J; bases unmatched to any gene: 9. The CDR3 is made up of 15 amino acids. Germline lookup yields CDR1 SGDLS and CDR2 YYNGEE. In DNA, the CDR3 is TGTGCCAGCAGCCCATTCGGACAGGTCGCAGATACGCAGTATTTT. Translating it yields CASSPFGQVADTQYF.

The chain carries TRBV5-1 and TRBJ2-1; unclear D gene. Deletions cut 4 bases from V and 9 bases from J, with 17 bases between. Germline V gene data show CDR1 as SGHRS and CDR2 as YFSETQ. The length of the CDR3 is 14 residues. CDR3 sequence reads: CASSPAPSLAEQFF. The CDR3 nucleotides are TGCGCCAGCAGCCCCGCCCCCAGTCTGGCTGAGCAGTTCTTC.

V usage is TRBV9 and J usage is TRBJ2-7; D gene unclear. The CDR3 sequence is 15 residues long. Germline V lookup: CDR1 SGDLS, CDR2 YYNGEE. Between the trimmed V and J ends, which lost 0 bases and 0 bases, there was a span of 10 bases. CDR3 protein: CASSVAAGYSYEQYF. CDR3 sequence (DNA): TGTGCCAGCAGCGTAGCTGCAGGCTACTCCTACGAGCAGTACTTC.

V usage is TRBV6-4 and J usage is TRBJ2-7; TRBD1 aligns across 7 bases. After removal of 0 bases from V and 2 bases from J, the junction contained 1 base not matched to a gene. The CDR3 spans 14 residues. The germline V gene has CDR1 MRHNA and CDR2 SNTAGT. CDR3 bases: TGTGCCAGCAGTGACTCCGGGACAGCCTACGAGCAGTACTTC. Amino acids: CASSDSGTAYEQYF.

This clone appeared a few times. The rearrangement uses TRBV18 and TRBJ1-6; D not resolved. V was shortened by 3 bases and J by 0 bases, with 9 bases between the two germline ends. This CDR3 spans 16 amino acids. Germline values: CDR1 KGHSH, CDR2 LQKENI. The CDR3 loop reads CASSPSTTSYNSPLHF. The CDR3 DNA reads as TGTGCCAGCTCACCTTCGACAACCTCCTATAATTCACCCCTCCACTTT.

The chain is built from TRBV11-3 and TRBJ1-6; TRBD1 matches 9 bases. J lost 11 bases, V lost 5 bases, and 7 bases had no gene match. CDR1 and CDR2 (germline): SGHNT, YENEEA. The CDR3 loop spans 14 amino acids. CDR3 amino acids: CASSPGQGSTPLHF. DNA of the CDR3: TGTGCCAGCAGCCCAGGACAGGGGAGTACACCCCTCCACTTT.

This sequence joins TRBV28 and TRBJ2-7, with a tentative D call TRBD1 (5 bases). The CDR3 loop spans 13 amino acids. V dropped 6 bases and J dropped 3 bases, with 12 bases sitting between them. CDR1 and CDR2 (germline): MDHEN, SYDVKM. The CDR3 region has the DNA TGTGCCAGCAGCCAGGGTATAGTCTACGAGCAGTACTTC. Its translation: CASSQGIVYEQYF.

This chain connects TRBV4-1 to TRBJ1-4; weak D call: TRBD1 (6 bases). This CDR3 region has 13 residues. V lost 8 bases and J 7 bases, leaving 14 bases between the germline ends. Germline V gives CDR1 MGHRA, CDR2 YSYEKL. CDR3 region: CASGRTVAEKLFF. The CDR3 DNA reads TGCGCCAGCGGGCGGACAGTGGCTGAAAAACTGTTTTTT.

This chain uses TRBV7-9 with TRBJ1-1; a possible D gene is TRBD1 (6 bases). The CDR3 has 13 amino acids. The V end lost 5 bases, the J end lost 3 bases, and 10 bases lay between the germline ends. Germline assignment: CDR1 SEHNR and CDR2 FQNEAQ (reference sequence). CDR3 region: CASSLQGDTEAFF. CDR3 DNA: TGTGCCAGCAGCCTACAGGGAGACACTGAAGCTTTCTTT. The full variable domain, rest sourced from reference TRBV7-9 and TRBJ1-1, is DTGVSQNPRHKITKRGQNVTFRCDPISEHNRLYWYRQTLGQGPEFLTYFQNEAQLEKSRLLSDRFSAERPKGSFSTLEIQRTEQGDSAMYLCASSLQGDTEAFFGQGTRLTVV.

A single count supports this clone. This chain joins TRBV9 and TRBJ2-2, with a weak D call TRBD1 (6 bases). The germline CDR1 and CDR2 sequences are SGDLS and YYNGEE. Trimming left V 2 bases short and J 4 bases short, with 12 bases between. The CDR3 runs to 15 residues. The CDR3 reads CASSVAGARTGELFF. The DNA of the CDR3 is TGTGCCAGCAGCGTGGCAGGGGCCCGCACCGGGGAGCTGTTTTTT.

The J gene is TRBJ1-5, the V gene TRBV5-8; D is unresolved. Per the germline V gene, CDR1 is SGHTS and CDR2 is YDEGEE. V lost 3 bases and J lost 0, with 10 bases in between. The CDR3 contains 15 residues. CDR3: CASSWEEYSNQPQHF. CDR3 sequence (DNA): TGTGCCAGCAGCTGGGAGGAATATAGCAATCAGCCCCAGCATTTT.

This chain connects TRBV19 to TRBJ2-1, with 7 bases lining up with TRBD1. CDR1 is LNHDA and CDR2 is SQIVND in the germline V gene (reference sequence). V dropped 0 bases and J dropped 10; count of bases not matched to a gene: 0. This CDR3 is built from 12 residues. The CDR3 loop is CASSIEDREQFF. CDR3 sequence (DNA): TGTGCCAGTAGTATAGAGGACAGGGAGCAGTTCTTC.

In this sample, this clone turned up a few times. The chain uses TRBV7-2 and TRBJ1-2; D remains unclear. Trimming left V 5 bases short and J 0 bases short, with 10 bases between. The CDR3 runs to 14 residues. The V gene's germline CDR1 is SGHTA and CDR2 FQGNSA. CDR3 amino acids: CASSVHSSNYGYTF. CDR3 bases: TGTGCCAGCAGCGTTCACAGTTCTAACTATGGCTACACCTTC.

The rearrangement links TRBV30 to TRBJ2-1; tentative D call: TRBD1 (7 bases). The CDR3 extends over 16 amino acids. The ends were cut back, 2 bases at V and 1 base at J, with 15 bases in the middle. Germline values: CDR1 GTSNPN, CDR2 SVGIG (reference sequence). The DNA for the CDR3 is TGTGCCTGGAGTCCACACAGGGGAGGATCCTACAATGAGCAGTTCTTC. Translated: CAWSPHRGGSYNEQFF.

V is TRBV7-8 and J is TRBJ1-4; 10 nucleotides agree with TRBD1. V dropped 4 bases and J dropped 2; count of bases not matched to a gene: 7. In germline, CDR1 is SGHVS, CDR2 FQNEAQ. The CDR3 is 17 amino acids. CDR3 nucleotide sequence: TGTGCCAGCAGCTCTGTCCCGGGACAGGGGACTAATGAAAAACTGTTTTTT. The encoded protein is CASSSVPGQGTNEKLFF.

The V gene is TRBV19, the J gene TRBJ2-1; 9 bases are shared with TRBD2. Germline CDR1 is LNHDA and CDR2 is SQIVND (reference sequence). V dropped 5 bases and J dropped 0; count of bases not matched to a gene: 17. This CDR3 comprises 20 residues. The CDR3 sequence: CASSPRGLAGTQSSYNEQFF. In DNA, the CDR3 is TGTGCCAGTAGTCCCCGCGGTCTAGCGGGGACCCAAAGCTCCTACAATGAGCAGTTCTTC.

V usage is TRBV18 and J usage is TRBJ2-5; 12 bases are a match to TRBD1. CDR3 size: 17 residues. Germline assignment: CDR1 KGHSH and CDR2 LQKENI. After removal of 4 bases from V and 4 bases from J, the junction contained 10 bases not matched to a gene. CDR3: CASSQLSGTGGGETQYF. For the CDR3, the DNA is TGTGCCAGCTCACAGCTATCCGGGACAGGGGGCGGAGAGACCCAGTACTTC.

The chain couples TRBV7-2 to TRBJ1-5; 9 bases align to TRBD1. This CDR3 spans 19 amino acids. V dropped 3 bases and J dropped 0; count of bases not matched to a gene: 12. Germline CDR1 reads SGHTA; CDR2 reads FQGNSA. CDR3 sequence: CASSFPGQGPVYSNQPQHF. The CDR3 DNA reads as TGTGCCAGCAGCTTCCCAGGACAGGGGCCCGTATATAGCAATCAGCCCCAGCATTTT.

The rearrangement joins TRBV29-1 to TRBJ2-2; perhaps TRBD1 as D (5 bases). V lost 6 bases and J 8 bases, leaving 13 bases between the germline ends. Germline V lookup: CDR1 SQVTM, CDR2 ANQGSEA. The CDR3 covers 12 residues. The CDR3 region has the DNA TGCAGCGTCTACAGGCCATCGGGGGAGCTGTTTTTT. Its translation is CSVYRPSGELFF.

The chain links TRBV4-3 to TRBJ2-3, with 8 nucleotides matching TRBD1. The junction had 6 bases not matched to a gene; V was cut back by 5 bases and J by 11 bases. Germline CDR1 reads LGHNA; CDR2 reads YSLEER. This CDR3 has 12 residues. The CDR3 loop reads CASSGTGLGQYF. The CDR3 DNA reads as TGCGCCAGCAGCGGGACAGGTTTGGGGCAGTATTTT.

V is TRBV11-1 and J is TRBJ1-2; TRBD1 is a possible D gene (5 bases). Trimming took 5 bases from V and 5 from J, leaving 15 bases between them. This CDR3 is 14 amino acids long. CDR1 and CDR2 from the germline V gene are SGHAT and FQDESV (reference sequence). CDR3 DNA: TGTGCCAGCAGCCGCGGGACCATATTTTATGGCTACACCTTC. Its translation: CASSRGTIFYGYTF.

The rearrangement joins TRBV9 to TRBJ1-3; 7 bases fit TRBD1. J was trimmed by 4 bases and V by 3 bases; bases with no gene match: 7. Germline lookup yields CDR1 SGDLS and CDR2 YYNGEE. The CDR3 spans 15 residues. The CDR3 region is CASSAVTGSGNTIYF. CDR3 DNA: TGTGCCAGCAGCGCCGTGACAGGGAGCGGAAACACCATATATTTT. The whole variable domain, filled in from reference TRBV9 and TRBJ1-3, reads DSGVTQTPKHLITATGQRVTLRCSPRSGDLSVYWYQQSLDQGLQFLIQYYNGEERAKGNILERFSAQQFPDLHSELNLSSLELGDSALYFCASSAVTGSGNTIYFGEGSWLTVV.

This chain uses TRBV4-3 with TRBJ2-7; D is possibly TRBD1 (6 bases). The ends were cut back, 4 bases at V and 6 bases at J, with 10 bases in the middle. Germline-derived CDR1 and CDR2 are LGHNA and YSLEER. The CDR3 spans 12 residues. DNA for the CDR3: TGCGCCAGCAGCCTCGTACAGGGCGAGCAGTACTTC. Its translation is CASSLVQGEQYF.